These 26 T cell receptor beta chains were all obtained from the same sample, sequenced in a study of cytomegalovirus exposure and HLA in healthy donors. The PCR employed 60 Vbeta primers together with 13 Jbeta primers. Assay: immunoSEQ multiplex PCR; the TCRdb copy retains only in-frame clones and omits some. This specimen shows around 140,000 clones; the ten leading clones hold roughly 1.6%. The source material was PBMCs. The source of these receptors is a woman aged 35 to 49 in good health and CMV-seronegative.

The chain is built from TRBV6-1 and TRBJ2-1; a weak D match, TRBD1 (8 bases). This CDR3 has 13 residues. Germline CDR1 reads MNHNS; CDR2 reads SASEGT. Trimming pared 6 bases from V and 13 bases from J, leaving 19 bases between. The CDR3 DNA follows: TGTGCCAGCAGGAAAGGACAGGGAGGGATACAGTTCTTC. It is translated as CASRKGQGGIQFF.

This rearrangement joins TRBV9 to TRBJ2-2; a possible D gene is TRBD1 (5 bases). Germline values: CDR1 SGDLS, CDR2 YYNGEE. V lost 2 bases to trimming and J lost 6 bases, with 17 bases between them. The length of the CDR3 is 16 residues. CDR3: CASSVQGPQVPGELFF. In DNA, the CDR3 is TGTGCCAGCAGCGTCCAGGGCCCGCAAGTTCCCGGGGAGCTGTTTTTT. The full variable domain, in which reference TRBV9 and TRBJ2-2 provide the parts outside the CDR3, is DSGVTQTPKHLITATGQRVTLRCSPRSGDLSVYWYQQSLDQGLQFLIQYYNGEERAKGNILERFSAQQFPDLHSELNLSSLELGDSALYFCASSVQGPQVPGELFFGEGSRLTVL.

The CDR3 sequence is CASRTGVGGGELFF. CDR3 DNA sequence: TGTGCCAGCCGTACAGGGGTGGGAGGCGGGGAGCTGTTTTTT. The genes are TRBV6-6 and TRBJ2-2; D may be TRBD1 (7 bases). Trimming cost V 8 bases and J 7 bases, with 17 bases left between them. Germline V CDR1 and CDR2: MNHNY, SVGAGI (reference sequence). The CDR3 extends over 14 amino acids.

The chain carries TRBV6-5 and TRBJ2-1, with D possibly being TRBD2 (5 bases). The CDR3 consists of 14 residues. Per germline, CDR1 MNHEY and CDR2 SVGAGI. V was trimmed by 2 bases and J by 4 bases, leaving 9 bases between them. The CDR3 DNA sequence: TGTGCCAGCAGTTACCCCGGGGTGTACAATGAGCAGTTCTTC. This codes for CASSYPGVYNEQFF.

The rearrangement uses TRBV6-1 and TRBJ1-4; D not resolved. CDR1 and CDR2 from the germline V gene are MNHNS and SASEGT. The V gene lost 8 bases and the J gene lost 7 bases, with 17 bases spanning the gap. This CDR3 region has 14 residues. The CDR3 nucleotides read TGTGCCAGCTCCCGGGATCCGGGCAGTGAAAAACTGTTTTTT. Its translation is CASSRDPGSEKLFF.

The J gene is TRBJ1-1, the V gene TRBV29-1; TRBD1 matches at 7 bases. CDR1 and CDR2 from the germline V gene are SQVTM and ANQGSEA. This CDR3 comprises 13 residues. V lost 7 bases to trimming and J lost 0 bases; unmatched junction nucleotides: 5. The DNA for the CDR3 is TGCAGCGCCGAGGGACAGCTGAACACTGAAGCTTTCTTT. This translates into CSAEGQLNTEAFF.

The chain employs TRBV19 and TRBJ1-2; D perhaps matches TRBD1 (5 bases). This CDR3 is 14 amino acids long. Germline V lookup: CDR1 LNHDA, CDR2 SQIVND (reference sequence). Trimming took off 7 bases at V and 8 bases at J, with 20 bases between the two ends. CDR3 coding DNA: TGTGCCAGTAACGGAGACAGCCACTATGGAGGCTACACCTTC. Protein: CASNGDSHYGGYTF.

Here the CDR3 reads CASSLDRSSGNTIYF. CDR3 nucleotides: TGCGCCAGCAGCTTGGACCGCAGCTCTGGAAACACCATATATTTT. This chain connects TRBV5-1 to TRBJ1-3; D ambiguous. The CDR3 loop spans 15 amino acids. Germline values: CDR1 SGHRS, CDR2 YFSETQ. With 0 bases removed from V and 0 bases from J, the gap between germline ends came to 7 bases.

The V and J genes are TRBV18 and TRBJ2-2, with TRBD1 as a possible D gene (5 bases). The V and J ends lost 3 bases and 0 bases respectively, with 8 bases between them. This CDR3 spans 15 amino acids. Germline CDR1 and CDR2: KGHSH and LQKENI. DNA of the CDR3: TGTGCCAGCTCACCCCCAGGGCCGAACACCGGGGAGCTGTTTTTT. Its protein product is CASSPPGPNTGELFF.

This chain uses TRBV5-6 with TRBJ2-5, with TRBD2 matching over 12 bases. V trimming: 0 bases; J trimming: 4 bases; junction bases outside the gene matches: 1. CDR1 and CDR2 from the germline V gene are SGHDT and YYEEEE. The CDR3 runs 15 residues. The CDR3 here is CASSLGLAGVETQYF. The DNA of the CDR3 is TGTGCCAGCAGCTTGGGACTAGCGGGGGTAGAGACCCAGTACTTC.

This chain uses TRBV4-2 with TRBJ2-2; 12 bases align to TRBD2. The CDR3 length is 17 residues. V was pared by 0 bases and J by 3 bases, with 2 bases of the junction left unmatched. Germline-derived CDR1 and CDR2 are LGHNA and YNFKEQ. In DNA form, the CDR3 reads TGTGCCAGCAGCCAAGATCTAGCGGGGGGGTACACCGGGGAGCTGTTTTTT. It encodes CASSQDLAGGYTGELFF.

This chain uses TRBV4-1 with TRBJ2-3; 9 bases map to TRBD2. With V trimmed by 0 bases and J by 6 bases, 7 bases remained unmatched. Germline lookup yields CDR1 MGHRA and CDR2 YSYEKL. This CDR3 is 16 amino acids long. This CDR3 reads CASSQDDTSGYDTQYF. CDR3 DNA: TGCGCCAGCAGCCAAGATGATACTAGCGGGTATGATACGCAGTATTTT.

In nucleotides, the CDR3 is TGTGCCAGCAGCTACGGAGGACAGGGGGGTAGAGATACGCAGTATTTT. This translates into CASSYGGQGGRDTQYF. The V and J genes are TRBV7-2 and TRBJ2-3; TRBD1 agrees at 10 bases. V lost 4 bases and J lost 5; bases outside the gene matches: 9. Per germline, CDR1 SGHTA and CDR2 FQGNSA. The CDR3 covers 16 residues. Using reference TRBV7-2 and TRBJ2-3 for the parts outside the CDR3, the full variable domain is GAGVSQSPSNKVTEKGKDVELRCDPISGHTALYWYRQSLGQGLEFLIYFQGNSAPDKSGLPSDRFSAERTGGSVSTLTIQRTQQEDSAVYLCASSYGGQGGRDTQYFGPGTRLTVL.

The V and J genes are TRBV7-2 and TRBJ1-5; D is possibly TRBD1 (5 bases). The CDR3 spans 15 residues. Germline CDR1 and CDR2: SGHTA and FQGNSA. V was trimmed by 5 bases and J by 2 bases, leaving 13 bases between them. The chain's CDR3 is CASSVQGGGNQPQHF. CDR3 sequence (DNA): TGTGCCAGCAGCGTTCAGGGTGGCGGCAATCAGCCCCAGCATTTT.

V gene TRBV7-9 combines with J gene TRBJ2-7; TRBD1 might be the D (6 bases). Trimming left V 5 bases short and J 3 bases short, with 17 bases between. The CDR3 spans 15 residues. Germline V gene lookup returns CDR1 SEHNR and CDR2 FQNEAQ (reference sequence). CDR3 loop: CASSRTKAGDYEQYF. The CDR3 DNA follows: TGTGCCAGCAGCCGAACAAAGGCAGGGGACTACGAGCAGTACTTC.

The chain carries TRBV6-1 and TRBJ2-7, with TRBD1 identical over 8 bases. The CDR3 is 14 amino acids. CDR1 MNHNS and CDR2 SASEGT come from the germline V gene. Unmatched junction bases numbered 9, after V lost 6 bases and J lost 5 bases. The CDR3 sequence is CASRDNRGVHEQYV. CDR3 sequence (DNA): TGTGCCAGCAGGGACAACAGGGGGGTCCACGAGCAGTACGTC.

The V gene is TRBV6-5, the J gene TRBJ1-1; D is unresolved. V lost 7 bases, J lost 4 bases, and 13 bases lay in between. CDR1 is MNHEY and CDR2 is SVGAGI in the germline V gene. The CDR3 extends over 13 amino acids. Here the CDR3 reads CASTPGRFTEAFF. The CDR3 DNA follows: TGTGCCAGCACCCCCGGCAGGTTCACTGAAGCTTTCTTT.

The chain carries TRBV4-3 and TRBJ1-1, with D uncertain. Trimming took off 0 bases at V and 11 bases at J, with 19 bases between the two ends. The CDR3 consists of 15 residues. CDR1 and CDR2 (germline): LGHNA, YSLEER. CDR3 nucleotide sequence: TGCGCCAGCAGCCAAGAAATAGGGTCGAGGACTCGGGCTTTCTTT. It translates to CASSQEIGSRTRAFF.

V gene TRBV7-6 combines with J gene TRBJ2-5; no clear D gene. The CDR3 runs 14 residues. The V end was cut by 4 bases, the J end by 1 base, with 10 bases between. Germline V gives CDR1 SGHVS, CDR2 FNYEAQ. The DNA for the CDR3 is TGTGCCAGCAGCTATAGACTCACCCAAGAGACCCAGTACTTC. It translates to CASSYRLTQETQYF.

V is TRBV7-9 and J is TRBJ1-4; D call uncertain. The germline gives CDR1 SEHNR, CDR2 FQNEAQ (reference sequence). The CDR3 is 14 residues long. Trimming removed 8 bases from V and 4 bases from J, with 14 bases in between. The CDR3 DNA reads TGTGCCAGCTCCCTAAGGGAGAGTAATGAAAAACTGTTTTTT. Amino acid sequence: CASSLRESNEKLFF. The full variable domain, completed using reference TRBV7-9 and TRBJ1-4, is DTGVSQNPRHKITKRGQNVTFRCDPISEHNRLYWYRQTLGQGPEFLTYFQNEAQLEKSRLLSDRFSAERPKGSFSTLEIQRTEQGDSAMYLCASSLRESNEKLFFGSGTQLSVL.

For this clone: The sample carries other DNA sequences with the same CDR3. This chain uses TRBV7-6 with TRBJ1-4, with D perhaps matching TRBD1 (5 bases). V lost 1 base to trimming and J lost 1 base, with 10 bases between them. Per the germline V gene, CDR1 is SGHVS and CDR2 is FNYEAQ. The CDR3 has 16 amino acids. CDR3 DNA sequence: TGTGCCAGCAGCTTAGGCGCGCAGGGAACTAATGAAAAACTGTTTTTT. This gives the protein CASSLGAQGTNEKLFF.

This chain links TRBV5-8 with TRBJ2-3; D is undetermined. The CDR3 sequence is 15 residues long. Germline assignment: CDR1 SGHTS and CDR2 YDEGEE. Trimming shortened V by 3 bases and J by 0 bases, and 11 bases separated the two germline ends. The CDR3 loop is CASSSVILSTDTQYF. As DNA, the CDR3 is TGTGCCAGCAGCTCGGTGATTCTTAGCACAGATACGCAGTATTTT. Combining the CDR3 with reference TRBV5-8 and TRBJ2-3 gives the whole variable domain EAGVTQSPTHLIKTRGQQATLRCSPISGHTSVYWYQQALGLGLQFLLWYDEGEERNRGNFPPRFSGRQFPNYSSELNVNALELEDSALYLCASSSVILSTDTQYFGPGTRLTVL.

This chain links TRBV28 with TRBJ1-2; 7 bases line up with TRBD1. This CDR3 spans 13 amino acids. The J segment lost 2 bases and the V segment lost 6 bases, leaving 3 bases of the junction unmatched. Looked up from germline, CDR1 is MDHEN and CDR2 is SYDVKM. The DNA of the CDR3 is TGTGCCAGCAGCCGGGGACAGAACTATGGCTACACCTTC. It is translated as CASSRGQNYGYTF.

The chain uses TRBV7-2 and TRBJ1-1, with a possible D match to TRBD1 (6 bases). V was clipped by 5 bases and J by 5 bases, with 15 bases between them. This CDR3 contains 14 residues. Germline assignment: CDR1 SGHTA and CDR2 FQGNSA. CDR3 nucleotide sequence: TGTGCCAGCAGCCGGGGGGGGGCAAGTACTGAAGCTTTCTTT. This codes for CASSRGGASTEAFF. The full variable domain, in which reference TRBV7-2 and TRBJ1-1 provide the parts outside the CDR3, is GAGVSQSPSNKVTEKGKDVELRCDPISGHTALYWYRQSLGQGLEFLIYFQGNSAPDKSGLPSDRFSAERTGGSVSTLTIQRTQQEDSAVYLCASSRGGASTEAFFGQGTRLTVV.

The chain couples TRBV19 to TRBJ2-7, with D possibly TRBD1 on 6 matching bases. The CDR3 extends over 13 amino acids. Trimming pared 4 bases from V and 7 bases from J, leaving 14 bases between. Germline loops: CDR1 LNHDA, CDR2 SQIVND (reference sequence). The CDR3 loop reads CASSKGEKGEQYV. DNA for the CDR3: TGTGCCAGTAGTAAGGGGGAAAAAGGAGAGCAGTACGTC.

The chain employs TRBV19 and TRBJ2-4; possible D gene TRBD2, 6 bases. CDR3 size: 16 residues. The V gene's germline CDR1 is LNHDA and CDR2 SQIVND (reference sequence). Trimming shortened V by 4 bases and J by 0 bases, and 13 bases separated the two germline ends. The CDR3 DNA is TGTGCCAGTAGTAATCCGGGAGAACTAGCCAAAAACATTCAGTACTTC. Translation gives CASSNPGELAKNIQYF.